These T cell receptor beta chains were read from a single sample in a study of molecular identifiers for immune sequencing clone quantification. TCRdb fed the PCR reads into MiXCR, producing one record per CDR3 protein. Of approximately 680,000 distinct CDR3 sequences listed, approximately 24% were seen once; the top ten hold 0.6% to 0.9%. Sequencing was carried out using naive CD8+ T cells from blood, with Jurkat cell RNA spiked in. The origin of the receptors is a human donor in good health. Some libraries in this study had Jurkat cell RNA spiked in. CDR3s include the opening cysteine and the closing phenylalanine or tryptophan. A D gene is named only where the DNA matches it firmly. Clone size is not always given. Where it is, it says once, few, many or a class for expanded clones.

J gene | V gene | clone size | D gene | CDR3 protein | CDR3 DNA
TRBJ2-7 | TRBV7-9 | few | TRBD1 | CASSLTGVYYEQYF | TGTGCCAGCAGCCTGACAGGGGTTTACTACGAGCAGTACTTC
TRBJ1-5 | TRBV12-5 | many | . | CASALGGDQPQHF | TGTGCTAGTGCTTTAGGAGGGGATCAGCCCCAGCATTTT
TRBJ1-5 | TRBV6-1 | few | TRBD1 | CASSEGQGYMSSNQPQHF | TGTGCCAGCAGTGAGGGACAGGGTTATATGAGTAGCAATCAGCCCCAGCATTTT
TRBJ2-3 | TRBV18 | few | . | CASSPPGSHTQYF | TGTGCCAGCTCACCCCCGGGGTCGCATACGCAGTATTTT
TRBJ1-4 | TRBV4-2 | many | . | CASSQEDADVEKLFF | TGTGCCAGCAGCCAAGAGGACGCAGATGTGGAAAAACTGTTTTTT
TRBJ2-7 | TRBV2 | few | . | CASSEANGYEQYF | TGTGCCAGCAGTGAAGCAAATGGATACGAGCAGTACTTC
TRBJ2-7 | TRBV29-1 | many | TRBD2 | CSVDLASGGYEQYF | TGCAGCGTTGATTTGGCTAGCGGGGGTTACGAGCAGTACTTC
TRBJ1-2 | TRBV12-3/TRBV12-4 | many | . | CASSSQGGLDGYTF | TGTGCCAGCAGTTCCCAAGGAGGGTTGGATGGCTACACCTTC
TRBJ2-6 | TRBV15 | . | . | CAIGRRSSGANVLTF | TGTGCCATCGGACGCCGGAGCTCTGGGGCCAACGTCCTGACTTTC
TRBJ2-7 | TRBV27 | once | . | CASSFTTPSEISGEMYEQYF | TGTGCCAGCAGTTTCACGACGCCCTCCGAGATTAGCGGAGAAATGTACGAGCAGTACTTC
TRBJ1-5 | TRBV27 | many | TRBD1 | CATAQGSGQPQHF | TGTGCCACCGCACAGGGGTCCGGTCAGCCCCAGCATTTT